This TCR beta chain was identified in a study of T cells after posttransplantation cyclophosphamide. Findings of the study overall: Recipient CMV seropositivity and CMV reactivation strongly tracked TRB clonality.

The method was immunoSEQ multiplex PCR; TCRdb's version includes in-frame clones alone and lacks a portion of them. This table has about 32,000 clones, about 91% appearing once. The naive gate required viable CD3+CD4+ or CD3+CD8+ cells with CCR7+CD45RA+CD45RO-CD95-CD27+CD28+ phenotype. As to this clone: Its antigen remains unknown.

Sequences were obtained from naive CD4+ T cells sorted from blood. The clonotype originates from a man aged 25 to 40 in good health and a related stem cell transplant donor.

CDR3 region: CASSYQGSQNTEAFF. The CDR3 region has the DNA TGCGCCAGCAGCTATCAGGGGTCTCAGAACACTGAAGCTTTCTTT. The chain combines TRBV5-1 with TRBJ1-1; TRBD1 might be the D (6 bases). Germline CDR1 and CDR2: SGHRS and YFSETQ. The V end was cut by 3 bases, the J end by 1 base, with 13 bases between. The CDR3 consists of 15 residues. The full variable domain, rest sourced from reference TRBV5-1 and TRBJ1-1, is KAGVTQTPRYLIKTRGQQVTLSCSPISGHRSVSWYQQTPGQGLQFLFEYFSETQRNKGNFPGRFSGRQFSNSRSEMNVSTLELGDSALYLCASSYQGSQNTEAFFGQGTRLTVV.